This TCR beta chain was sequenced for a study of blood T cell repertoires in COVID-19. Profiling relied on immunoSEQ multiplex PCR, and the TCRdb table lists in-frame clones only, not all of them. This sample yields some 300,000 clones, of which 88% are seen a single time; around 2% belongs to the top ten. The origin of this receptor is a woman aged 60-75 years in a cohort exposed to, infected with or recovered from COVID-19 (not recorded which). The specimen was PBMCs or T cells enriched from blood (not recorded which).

The CDR3 DNA reads as TGTGCCAGCAGTTTCAGTTTAAGTGAAGAGACCCAGTACTTC. Encoded protein: CASSFSLSEETQYF. This chain joins TRBV28 and TRBJ2-5; D not certain. V lost 3 bases and J lost 3, with 11 bases in between. The CDR3 runs 14 residues. Germline lookup yields CDR1 MDHEN and CDR2 SYDVKM.